Listed here are 21 T cell receptor beta chains from one sample, sequenced in a study of blood T cell repertoires in COVID-19 (dated by TCRdb to the early 2020s). Library preparation used the immunoSEQ multiplex PCR assay. Held by TCRdb, this immuneACCESS table contains in-frame sequences only and omits some clones. Under half of the omission traces to an unresolved V gene where checked; the cause of the rest is unknown. Across this sample there are 200,000 to 300,000 clones, with approximately 90% seen only once. Clones ranked in the top ten supply under 9.5% of the sample. The sequenced material came from PBMCs or T cells enriched from blood (not recorded which). These receptors were collected from a man aged 35-49 years who had recovered from COVID-19.

The chain links TRBV5-1 to TRBJ2-7, with 12 positions matching TRBD1. Germline CDR1 and CDR2: SGHRS and YFSETQ. The CDR3 length is 15 residues. J gave up 7 bases and V 0 bases, and 5 bases lay outside the gene matches. CDR3 sequence reads: CASSLGDRGREEQYF. In DNA, the CDR3 is TGCGCCAGCAGCTTGGGGGACAGGGGGCGTGAGGAGCAGTACTTC. The variable domain in full, completed from reference TRBV5-1 and TRBJ2-7, reads KAGVTQTPRYLIKTRGQQVTLSCSPISGHRSVSWYQQTPGQGLQFLFEYFSETQRNKGNFPGRFSGRQFSNSRSEMNVSTLELGDSALYLCASSLGDRGREEQYFGPGTRLTVT.

This chain joins TRBV12-2 and TRBJ2-2; the table's D call, TRBD2, has no DNA check behind it. TRBV12-2 is tagged as a pseudogene. The CDR3 runs to 17 residues. In DNA form, the CDR3 reads TGTGCAAGTCGCCTGGGACTAGCGGGAGGAAGAACCGGGGAGCTGTTTTTT. Translating it yields CASRLGLAGGRTGELFF.

The rearrangement links TRBV20-1 to TRBJ2-1, with 12 positions matching TRBD2. Germline CDR1 reads DFQATT; CDR2 reads SNEGSKA (reference sequence). This CDR3 spans 21 amino acids. V dropped 3 bases and J dropped 0; count of bases not matched to a gene: 18. The chain's CDR3 is CSASNRGFSTSGGSSYNEQFF. CDR3 DNA sequence: TGCAGTGCTAGTAACAGGGGTTTCTCCACTAGCGGGGGGAGCTCCTACAATGAGCAGTTCTTC.

The chain employs TRBV7-3 and TRBJ2-1; the D gene is possibly TRBD2 (6 bases). CDR3 length: 16 amino acids. Germline CDR1 reads SGHTA; CDR2 reads FQGTGA. V gave up 2 bases and J gave up 1 base, with 12 bases separating them. The CDR3 region has the DNA TGTGCCAGCAGCTTACAAGCGGGCCAGTCCTACAATGAGCAGTTCTTC. Its protein product is CASSLQAGQSYNEQFF. Supplemented by reference TRBV7-3 and TRBJ2-1, the full variable domain reads GAGVSQTPSNKVTEKGKYVELRCDPISGHTALYWYRQSLGQGPEFLIYFQGTGAADDSGLPNDRFFAVRPEGSVSTLKIQRTERGDSAVYLCASSLQAGQSYNEQFFGPGTRLTVL.

The V call is TRBV6-5, the J call TRBJ1-1; D remains ambiguous. Trimming pared 6 bases from V and 0 bases from J, leaving 14 bases between. Looked up from germline, CDR1 is MNHEY and CDR2 is SVGAGI. CDR3 length: 15 residues. CDR3 protein: CASRTTGLVNTEAFF. In DNA form, the CDR3 reads TGTGCCAGCAGGACTACTGGACTGGTGAACACTGAAGCTTTCTTT.

The V gene is TRBV9, the J gene TRBJ2-1; 11 nucleotides match TRBD2. The junction had 12 bases not matched to a gene; V was cut back by 4 bases and J by 6 bases. CDR1 is SGDLS and CDR2 is YYNGEE in the germline V gene. This CDR3 is 17 amino acids long. CDR3 nucleotides: TGTGCCAGCAGCCCTTACTTAGCGGGAGGGCCTGTCAATGAGCAGTTCTTC. Amino acids: CASSPYLAGGPVNEQFF.

CDR3 protein: CASSWDRFQSEQYF. CDR3 coding DNA: TGTGCCAGCAGCTGGGACAGGTTCCAGAGCGAGCAGTACTTC. This chain links TRBV5-6 with TRBJ2-7; TRBD1 matches 8 bases. The CDR3 length is 14 residues. In germline, CDR1 is SGHDT, CDR2 YYEEEE. The J segment lost 6 bases and the V segment lost 3 bases, leaving 8 bases of the junction unmatched.

This clone was seen more than once but under ten times. The chain is built from TRBV11-2 and TRBJ1-1; a weak D match, TRBD1 (5 bases). The CDR3 length is 15 residues. Germline V gives CDR1 SGHAT, CDR2 FQNNGV. Trimming shortened V by 6 bases and J by 6 bases, and 20 bases separated the two germline ends. In DNA form, the CDR3 reads TGTGCCAGCAGTTTCACGGCGCAGCGGGGGGCTGAAGCTTTCTTT. Residues: CASSFTAQRGAEAFF. Using reference TRBV11-2 and TRBJ1-1 for the parts outside the CDR3, the full variable domain is EAGVAQSPRYKIIEKRQSVAFWCNPISGHATLYWYQQILGQGPKLLIQFQNNGVVDDSQLPKDRFSAERLKGVDSTLKIQPAKLEDSAVYLCASSFTAQRGAEAFFGQGTRLTVV.

The rearrangement uses TRBV10-1 and TRBJ2-7, with D possibly TRBD1 on 6 matching bases. Trimming left V 0 bases short and J 3 bases short, with 12 bases between. The CDR3 runs to 15 residues. CDR1 is WNHNN, CDR2 SYGVQD, per germline (reference sequence). CDR3 loop: CASSESSQGIYEQYF. In DNA form, the CDR3 reads TGCGCCAGCAGTGAGTCAAGTCAGGGGATCTACGAGCAGTACTTC.

The chain links TRBV4-1 to TRBJ2-1; TRBD2 aligns across 7 bases. V dropped 6 bases and J dropped 1; count of bases not matched to a gene: 6. Germline CDR1 is MGHRA and CDR2 is YSYEKL. The CDR3 totals 15 residues. CDR3 sequence reads: CASSPTSTSYNEQFF. The CDR3 DNA sequence: TGCGCCAGCAGTCCGACTAGCACTTCCTACAATGAGCAGTTCTTC.

The chain employs TRBV25-1 and TRBJ1-4, with 9 bases matching TRBD1. The CDR3 contains 13 residues. The J segment lost 12 bases and the V segment lost 3 bases, leaving 5 bases of the junction unmatched. In germline, CDR1 is MGHDK, CDR2 SYGVNS. The CDR3 spells CASSDWDRDQLFF. The CDR3 region has the DNA TGTGCCAGCAGTGATTGGGACAGGGATCAACTGTTTTTT.

V gene TRBV3-1 (or the pseudogene TRBV3-2) combines with J gene TRBJ1-2; a possible D gene is TRBD1 (6 bases). Germline loops: CDR1 LGHDT, CDR2 YNNKEL (reference sequence). V lost 3 bases and J lost 8, with 19 bases in between. This CDR3 has 15 amino acids. CDR3 loop: CASSHFVTGGIGYTF. The CDR3 nucleotides are TGTGCCAGCAGCCATTTCGTGACAGGCGGAATCGGCTACACCTTC.

This chain joins TRBV18 and TRBJ1-4; D possibly corresponds to TRBD1 (5 bases). Trimming shortened V by 4 bases and J by 7 bases, and 13 bases separated the two germline ends. CDR1 is KGHSH, CDR2 LQKENI, per germline. The CDR3 is made up of 14 amino acids. CDR3 sequence reads: CASSQEGNGEKLFF. The CDR3 bases are TGTGCCAGCTCACAGGAGGGGAATGGTGAAAAACTGTTTTTT. Drawing the rest from reference TRBV18 and TRBJ1-4, the complete variable domain is NAGVMQNPRHLVRRRGQEARLRCSPMKGHSHVYWYRQLPEEGLKFMVYLQKENIIDESGMPKERFSAEFPKEGPSILRIQQVVRGDSAAYFCASSQEGNGEKLFFGSGTQLSVL.

This clone was seen a single time. CDR3 loop: CASSPRQGGVVGTEAFF. CDR3 DNA: TGTGCCAGCAGCCCCAGACAGGGGGGTGTAGTGGGCACTGAAGCTTTCTTT. The chain employs TRBV7-6 and TRBJ1-1; 9 nucleotides agree with TRBD1. V lost 5 bases and J lost 4; bases outside the gene matches: 14. CDR3 length equals 17 residues. Germline loops: CDR1 SGHVS, CDR2 FNYEAQ.

The chain links TRBV7-9 to TRBJ1-5; D is perhaps TRBD1 (5 bases). Germline values: CDR1 SEHNR, CDR2 FQNEAQ (reference sequence). Trimming left V 3 bases short and J 5 bases short, with 17 bases between. The CDR3 has 16 amino acids. The CDR3 protein is CASSFWGTWGDQPQHF. In DNA form, the CDR3 reads TGTGCCAGCAGCTTTTGGGGAACGTGGGGGGATCAGCCCCAGCATTTT.

The chain employs TRBV7-3 and TRBJ2-2, with 8 bases matching TRBD1. The trim removed 3 bases at V and 6 bases at J, leaving 6 bases unmatched. The V gene's germline CDR1 is SGHTA and CDR2 FQGTGA. CDR3 length: 15 amino acids. This chain's CDR3 is CASSLDRDPSGELFF. CDR3 bases: TGTGCCAGCAGCTTGGACAGGGATCCATCCGGGGAGCTGTTTTTT.

The gene calls are TRBV25-1 and TRBJ1-1, with a possible D match to TRBD1 (6 bases). V was cut by 3 bases and J by 8 bases, with 19 bases left in between. There are 15 residues in the CDR3. Germline V gene lookup returns CDR1 MGHDK and CDR2 SYGVNS. This chain's CDR3 is CASSDTPGAPWEAFF. The DNA for the CDR3 is TGTGCCAGCAGTGATACACCAGGGGCCCCGTGGGAAGCTTTCTTT. The whole variable domain, remainder taken from reference TRBV25-1 and TRBJ1-1, is EADIYQTPRYLVIGTGKKITLECSQTMGHDKMYWYQQDPGMELHLIHYSYGVNSTEKGDLSSESTVSRIRTEHFPLTLESARPSHTSQYLCASSDTPGAPWEAFFGQGTRLTVV.

The chain links TRBV28 to TRBJ2-1, with 9 bases matching TRBD2. The CDR3 has 15 residues. CDR1 and CDR2 (germline): MDHEN, SYDVKM. With V trimmed by 5 bases and J by 0 bases, 2 bases remained unmatched. The chain's CDR3 is CASSGSGSSYNEQFF. CDR3 bases: TGTGCCAGCAGTGGTAGCGGGAGCTCCTACAATGAGCAGTTCTTC. The entire variable domain, with the rest obtained from reference TRBV28 and TRBJ2-1, is as follows: DVKVTQSSRYLVKRTGEKVFLECVQDMDHENMFWYRQDPGLGLRLIYFSYDVKMKEKGDIPEGYSVSREKKERFSLILESASTNQTSMYLCASSGSGSSYNEQFFGPGTRLTVL.

The rearrangement links TRBV10-2 to TRBJ2-7; TRBD2 might be the D (6 bases). Per germline, CDR1 WSHSY and CDR2 SAAADI. Trimming stripped 10 bases from V and 2 bases from J, with 21 bases between. The CDR3 is made up of 15 amino acids. The CDR3 reads CATKEEGGVTYEQYF. The CDR3, as DNA: TGCGCCACCAAGGAGGAGGGCGGGGTGACCTACGAGCAGTACTTC.

A single count supports this clone. This chain connects TRBV6-5 to TRBJ1-5; D perhaps matches TRBD1 (5 bases). Germline V gene sequence: CDR1 MNHEY, CDR2 SVGAGI. V gave up 6 bases and J gave up 11 bases, with 14 bases separating them. The CDR3 loop spans 12 amino acids. CDR3 region: CASSRPGGSQHF. As DNA, the CDR3 is TGTGCCAGCAGCCGACCGGGGGGTTCCCAGCATTTT.

V gene TRBV15 combines with J gene TRBJ1-5; 7 nucleotides align to TRBD1. Trimming at V came to 3 bases and at J to 4 bases, leaving 6 bases not matched to a gene. Germline values: CDR1 LNHNV, CDR2 YYDKDF (reference sequence). The CDR3 covers 15 residues. The CDR3 reads CATSSRTGANQPQHF. The CDR3 DNA follows: TGTGCCACCAGCAGCAGGACAGGAGCTAATCAGCCCCAGCATTTT. The full variable domain, with the rest looked up from reference TRBV15 and TRBJ1-5, is DAMVIQNPRYQVTQFGKPVTLSCSQTLNHNVMYWYQQKSSQAPKLLFHYYDKDFNNEADTPDNFQSRRPNTSFCFLDIRSPGLGDTAMYLCATSSRTGANQPQHFGDGTRLSIL.